This T cell receptor (beta chain) was recovered during a study of blood T cells in healthy people across ages. Overall study results and limits: The recorded TCR beta diversity per million T cells decreased in a roughly linear manner with age. Using unsorted PBMCs precluded a conclusive naive versus antigen-experienced comparison.

CDR3 size: 14 residues. CDR1 and CDR2 from the germline V gene are DFQATT and SNEGSKA (reference sequence). The J segment lost 1 base and the V segment lost 3 bases, leaving 6 bases of the junction unmatched. A sample-barcoded 5' primer and a J-beta primer mix were used in a second PCR of roughly 7 to 12 cycles. TCRdb re-called the 5' RACE reads through MiXCR, storing one row per CDR3 protein. The table shows hundreds of thousands of distinct CDR3 sequences, with 44% occurring only once. This clonotype was seen a handful of times. Its antigen is undetermined. The individuals who served as donors were healthy Caucasians living in Russia, aged about 6 to 100. Roughly 10 milliliters of peripheral blood were drawn from each donor.

The rearrangement links TRBV20-1 to TRBJ2-7; 7 nucleotides match TRBD1. This receptor was obtained from a man between 60 and 75 years old in good health. Input material: blood. CDR3 amino acids: CSASSDRVSYEQYF. The CDR3 bases are TGCAGTGCTAGTAGTGACAGGGTATCCTACGAGCAGTACTTC.